Following are 24 T cell receptor beta chains from one sample sequenced in a study of cytomegalovirus exposure and HLA in healthy donors. PCR was performed using 60 Vbeta and 13 Jbeta primers. The repertoire was sequenced with immunoSEQ multiplex PCR; TCRdb's copy has only in-frame clones and lacks some. The profile covers 100,000 to 120,000 clones, with roughly 76% appearing a single time and 6% to 8% taken by the ten largest. Sequenced sample: PBMCs. The receptors shown here come from a man in his thirties or forties in good health and CMV-seropositive.

The rearrangement uses TRBV19 and TRBJ2-7, with a weak D call TRBD1 (5 bases). V lost 10 bases, J lost 3 bases, and 13 bases lay in between. Germline lookup yields CDR1 LNHDA and CDR2 SQIVND (reference sequence). The CDR3 is 12 amino acids. The CDR3 nucleotides are TGTGCCACCCACCCCAGGGACTACGAGCAGTACTTC. It yields the protein CATHPRDYEQYF.

The V call is TRBV6-5, the J call TRBJ2-1; no clear D gene. Trimming took 6 bases from V and 8 from J, leaving 17 bases between them. The CDR3 runs to 14 residues. The germline V gene encodes CDR1 MNHEY and CDR2 SVGAGI. The CDR3 reads CASRVRPLLDEQFF. The CDR3 DNA reads as TGTGCCAGCAGGGTCAGGCCTTTATTAGATGAGCAGTTCTTC.

V is TRBV27 and J is TRBJ2-5; possible D gene TRBD2, 5 bases. Germline lookup yields CDR1 MNHEY and CDR2 SMNVEV (reference sequence). V was clipped by 2 bases and J by 2 bases, with 18 bases between them. The CDR3 runs 17 residues. The CDR3: CASSLTEGGSGQETQYF. The CDR3 DNA sequence: TGTGCCAGCAGTTTAACCGAGGGTGGCTCGGGGCAAGAGACCCAGTACTTC.

This clone has a single count. The genes are TRBV5-1 and TRBJ2-7, with 10 bases identical to TRBD2. The germline V gene encodes CDR1 SGHRS and CDR2 YFSETQ. V lost 3 bases, J lost 9 bases, and 12 bases stayed unmatched. This CDR3 spans 15 amino acids. The CDR3 is CASSSHLAGAFGQYF. The CDR3 DNA sequence: TGCGCCAGCAGCTCCCACCTAGCGGGGGCCTTTGGGCAGTACTTC.

J is TRBJ1-4 and V is TRBV5-4; no definite D call. Trimming pared 1 base from V and 7 bases from J, leaving 8 bases between. Germline CDR1 is SGHNT and CDR2 is YYREEE (reference sequence). CDR3 length: 13 residues. The CDR3 sequence is CASSLQIAEKLFF. The CDR3 DNA is TGTGCCAGCAGCTTGCAAATAGCTGAAAAACTGTTTTTT.

The chain employs TRBV10-3 and TRBJ2-6; no firm D call. Germline V gene sequence: CDR1 ENHRY, CDR2 SYGVKD. The CDR3 spans 15 residues. V lost 10 bases and J 2 bases, leaving 15 bases between the germline ends. CDR3 loop: CATTLGIAGANVLTF. The CDR3 DNA reads as TGTGCCACCACCCTTGGTATAGCTGGGGCCAACGTCCTGACTTTC.

This sequence joins TRBV18 and TRBJ2-5, with 8 nucleotides matching TRBD2. This CDR3 is 14 amino acids long. V lost 6 bases and J lost 9; bases outside the gene matches: 12. From germline, CDR1 is KGHSH and CDR2 LQKENI. CDR3 nucleotide sequence: TGTGCCAGCTCGGGACTAGGGAAGGCGGAGGCCCAGTACTTC. It translates to CASSGLGKAEAQYF.

A remark on this clone: At one boundary the junction diverges from the germline segment, which might be a read error. The gene calls are TRBV5-1 and TRBJ1-4; no clear D gene. This CDR3 region has 14 residues. Germline V CDR1 and CDR2: SGHRS, YFSETQ. CDR3 protein: CASSLGPLAEKLFF. DNA for the CDR3: TGCGCCAGCAGTTTGGGTCCGCTAGCTGAAAAACTGTTTTTT.

The V and J genes are TRBV5-4 and TRBJ2-7, with 8 bases fitting TRBD1. The germline V gene has CDR1 SGHNT and CDR2 YYREEE (reference sequence). The CDR3 spans 14 residues. The J segment lost 3 bases and the V segment lost 2 bases, leaving 4 bases of the junction unmatched. CDR3 bases: TGTGCCAGCAGCTTAGGCAGGGGGCTCTACGAGCAGTACTTC. It yields the protein CASSLGRGLYEQYF. The full variable domain, its missing parts supplied by reference TRBV5-4 and TRBJ2-7, is ETGVTQSPTHLIKTRGQQVTLRCSSQSGHNTVSWYQQALGQGPQFIFQYYREEENGRGNFPPRFSGLQFPNYSSELNVNALELDDSALYLCASSLGRGLYEQYFGPGTRLTVT.

CDR3 loop: CASSAKRASGLEDGDTQYF. CDR3 DNA sequence: TGCGCCAGCAGCGCTAAGCGGGCTAGCGGCCTCGAAGATGGAGATACGCAGTATTTT. The chain is built from TRBV4-1 and TRBJ2-3; 7 bases line up with TRBD2. This CDR3 has 19 amino acids. Germline V gene sequence: CDR1 MGHRA, CDR2 YSYEKL. Trimming took 5 bases from V and 5 from J; bases not matched to a gene: 22.

V usage is TRBV7-9 and J usage is TRBJ1-1; 9 bases fit TRBD1. With 10 bases clipped from V and 0 bases from J, the junction kept 12 bases outside the gene matches. CDR3 size: 16 residues. The germline gives CDR1 SEHNR, CDR2 FQNEAQ (reference sequence). CDR3 residues: CATVDRGALMNTEAFF. The CDR3 nucleotides are TGTGCCACTGTGGACAGGGGTGCTCTTATGAACACTGAAGCTTTCTTT.

CDR3 in DNA: TGCGCCAGCAGCCAAGATCGGACAGGGGTTAGCACAGATACGCAGTATTTT. Amino acid sequence: CASSQDRTGVSTDTQYF. The chain uses TRBV4-1 and TRBJ2-3; 9 bases agree with TRBD1. This CDR3 is built from 17 residues. Germline CDR1 and CDR2: MGHRA and YSYEKL. V was clipped by 0 bases and J by 0 bases; unmatched bases: 4.

This rearrangement joins TRBV7-9 to TRBJ2-1, with TRBD1 matching 7 bases. CDR3 length: 16 amino acids. Germline CDR1 is SEHNR and CDR2 is FQNEAQ (reference sequence). With 1 base clipped from V and 2 bases from J, the junction kept 5 bases outside the gene matches. The CDR3 coding sequence is TGTGCCAGCAGCTTAGGGGGACAGCCCCCCTACAATGAGCAGTTCTTC. Translating gives CASSLGGQPPYNEQFF.

The rearrangement joins TRBV4-2 to TRBJ1-1; TRBD1 matches at 9 bases. The CDR3 covers 17 residues. After removal of 4 bases from V and 2 bases from J, the junction contained 11 bases not matched to a gene. From germline, CDR1 is LGHNA and CDR2 YNFKEQ. The CDR3 region is CASSPFPGQGGNTEAFF. The DNA of the CDR3 is TGTGCCAGCAGCCCATTCCCGGGACAGGGAGGCAACACTGAAGCTTTCTTT.

The chain is built from TRBV5-1 and TRBJ1-6, with D unclear. The CDR3 extends over 14 amino acids. V lost 1 base and J 5 bases, leaving 7 bases between the germline ends. Germline CDR1 SGHRS, CDR2 YFSETQ. CDR3 sequence: CASSLLSDNSPLHF. The CDR3 coding sequence is TGCGCCAGCAGCTTGCTGAGCGATAATTCACCCCTCCACTTT.

The chain carries TRBV6-1 and TRBJ1-5; D uncertain. The CDR3 loop spans 16 amino acids. The V gene's germline CDR1 is MNHNS and CDR2 SASEGT. Trimming removed 0 bases at V and 3 bases at J, with 12 bases between. The CDR3 DNA sequence: TGTGCCAGCAGTGAAGCGCGGCGGGCGGACAATCAGCCCCAGCATTTT. Its translation is CASSEARRADNQPQHF.

This chain connects TRBV19 to TRBJ1-5, with D perhaps matching TRBD1 (6 bases). Germline-derived CDR1 and CDR2 are LNHDA and SQIVND (reference sequence). The V end lost 0 bases, the J end lost 3 bases, and 15 bases lay between the germline ends. The CDR3 runs 17 residues. CDR3 sequence reads: CASSIDRRQGINQPQHF. The CDR3 region has the DNA TGTGCCAGTAGTATAGATCGAAGGCAGGGGATCAATCAGCCCCAGCATTTT.

This clone turned up a few times. The chain couples TRBV30 to TRBJ1-1; D uncertain. Trimming took 1 base from V and 6 from J, leaving 15 bases between them. The CDR3 runs to 14 residues. The V gene's germline CDR1 is GTSNPN and CDR2 SVGIG (reference sequence). The CDR3 here is CAWSGRERAPEAFF. As DNA, the CDR3 is TGTGCCTGGAGTGGGAGGGAGAGGGCACCTGAAGCTTTCTTT.

This CDR3 reads CAWSDRGRDEKLFF. The DNA for the CDR3 is TGTGCCTGGAGCGACAGGGGGCGGGATGAAAAACTGTTTTTT. J is TRBJ1-4 and V is TRBV30; 10 positions agree with TRBD1. The CDR3 is 14 amino acids. V shed 3 bases, J shed 6 bases, and the junction held 4 bases outside the gene matches. CDR1 and CDR2 from the germline V gene are GTSNPN and SVGIG (reference sequence).

CDR3 loop: CASSPLTARKDEQFF. The CDR3 region has the DNA TGTGCCAGCAGTCCCCTGACAGCCCGTAAGGATGAGCAGTTCTTC. This chain uses TRBV28 with TRBJ2-1, with D possibly being TRBD1 (5 bases). Germline CDR1 MDHEN, CDR2 SYDVKM. V lost 5 bases to trimming and J lost 8 bases, with 19 bases between them. The length of the CDR3 is 15 residues.

This chain connects TRBV4-1 to TRBJ1-1; TRBD1 matches at 9 bases. Germline loops: CDR1 MGHRA, CDR2 YSYEKL. Unmatched junction bases numbered 6, after V lost 4 bases and J lost 6 bases. The CDR3 runs to 14 residues. The DNA of the CDR3 is TGCGCCAGCAGCCGCCTGGGACAGGGCTCTGAAGCTTTCTTT. This sequence encodes CASSRLGQGSEAFF.

The rearrangement uses TRBV7-8 and TRBJ1-3; possible D gene TRBD1, 6 bases. Trimming cost V 1 base and J 3 bases, with 7 bases left between them. Per the germline V gene, CDR1 is SGHVS and CDR2 is FQNEAQ. The CDR3 extends over 14 amino acids. The CDR3 nucleotides read TGTGCCAGCAGCTTAGACAGGGTTGGAAACACCATATATTTT. Amino acid sequence: CASSLDRVGNTIYF.

The rearrangement uses TRBV6-5 and TRBJ2-7, with 7 bases aligning to TRBD1. The CDR3 loop spans 15 amino acids. Germline CDR1 reads MNHEY; CDR2 reads SVGAGI. V trimming: 9 bases; J trimming: 5 bases; junction bases outside the gene matches: 16. For the CDR3, the DNA is TGTGCCAGTTCCTGGCAGGGGGTGTCGATTCACGAGCAGTACTTC. Translating it yields CASSWQGVSIHEQYF.

This clone came up a few times. The CDR3 nucleotides read TGTGCCAGCAGTGCCGGCCAGGCGCAAGAGACCCAGTACTTC. This sequence encodes CASSAGQAQETQYF. The chain recombines TRBV6-1 with TRBJ2-5, with D unresolved. This CDR3 has 14 residues. Germline CDR1 is MNHNS and CDR2 is SASEGT. V dropped 4 bases and J dropped 2 bases, with 11 bases sitting between them.